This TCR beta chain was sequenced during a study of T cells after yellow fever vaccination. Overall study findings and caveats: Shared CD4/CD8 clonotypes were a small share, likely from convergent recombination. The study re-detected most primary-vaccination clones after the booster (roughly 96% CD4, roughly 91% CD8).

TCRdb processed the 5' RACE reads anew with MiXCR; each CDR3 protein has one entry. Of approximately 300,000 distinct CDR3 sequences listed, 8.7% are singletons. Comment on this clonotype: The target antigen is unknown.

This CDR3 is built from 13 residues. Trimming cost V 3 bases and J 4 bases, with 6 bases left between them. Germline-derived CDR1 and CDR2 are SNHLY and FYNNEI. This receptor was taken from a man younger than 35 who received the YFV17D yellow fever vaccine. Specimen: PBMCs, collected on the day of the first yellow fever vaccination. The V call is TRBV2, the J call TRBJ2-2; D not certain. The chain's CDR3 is CASSDQSTGELFF. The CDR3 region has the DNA TGTGCCAGCAGTGATCAGTCCACCGGGGAGCTGTTTTTT.